Listed below are T cell receptor beta chains from one sample, sequenced in a study of OX40 agonist ivuxolimab in advanced cancers. Profiled with immunoSEQ multiplex PCR; TCRdb holds only in-frame clones, not every one. The sample has roughly 62,000 clones, approximately 81% seen once. Source: CD4+ or CD8+ T cells sorted from blood, taken in a trial of the OX40 agonist ivuxolimab. The receptors were sampled from an adult with an advanced solid tumor such as melanoma, head and neck, liver or kidney cancer. Each CDR3 is given with its conserved first and last residue. Fields, in order: clone size, V gene, CDR3 length, D gene, J gene, CDR3 protein, CDR3 DNA. A D gene is named only where the DNA matches it firmly. Size is omitted from some rows. Given values are once, few, many or a class for expanded clones.

abundance: NA
v_gene: TRBV28
len: 15
d_gene: NA
j_gene: TRBJ2-4
CDR3aa: CASSPERLAKNIQYF
CDR3nt: TGTGCCAGCAGTCCCGAGCGGCTAGCCAAAAACATTCAGTACTTC

abundance: NA
v_gene: TRBV15
len: 12
d_gene: NA
j_gene: TRBJ2-1
CDR3aa: CATSATGNEQFF
CDR3nt: TGTGCCACCTCGGCGACGGGCAATGAGCAGTTCTTC

abundance: NA
v_gene: TRBV7-9
len: 15
d_gene: NA
j_gene: TRBJ1-3
CDR3aa: CASSLDRDSGNTIYF
CDR3nt: TGTGCCAGCAGCTTGGACCGGGACTCTGGAAACACCATATATTTT

abundance: NA
v_gene: TRBV7-9
len: 16
d_gene: TRBD2
j_gene: TRBJ2-2
CDR3aa: CASSFNSGRSNGELFF
CDR3nt: TGTGCCAGCAGCTTTAATAGCGGGAGATCAAACGGGGAGCTGTTTTTT

abundance: NA
v_gene: TRBV19
len: 13
d_gene: NA
j_gene: TRBJ2-7
CDR3aa: CASNERKAAEQYF
CDR3nt: TGTGCCAGTAACGAGCGGAAGGCCGCCGAGCAGTACTTC

abundance: NA
v_gene: TRBV6-1
len: 16
d_gene: NA
j_gene: TRBJ2-7
CDR3aa: CASSDPPGLADSEQYF
CDR3nt: TGTGCCAGCAGTGACCCCCCGGGCCTGGCCGACAGCGAGCAGTACTTC

abundance: NA
v_gene: TRBV7-9
len: 14
d_gene: NA
j_gene: TRBJ2-5
CDR3aa: CASSFEGSQETQYF
CDR3nt: TGTGCCAGCAGCTTTGAGGGGAGCCAAGAGACCCAGTACTTC

abundance: NA
v_gene: TRBV15
len: 14
d_gene: NA
j_gene: TRBJ2-1
CDR3aa: CATSRDRGGDEQFF
CDR3nt: TGTGCCACCAGCAGAGATCGAGGAGGGGATGAGCAGTTCTTC

abundance: NA
v_gene: TRBV19
len: 14
d_gene: NA
j_gene: TRBJ2-5
CDR3aa: CASNFGWAGETQYF
CDR3nt: TGTGCCAGTAATTTTGGGTGGGCTGGAGAGACCCAGTACTTC

abundance: few
v_gene: TRBV10-3
len: 15
d_gene: NA
j_gene: TRBJ2-7
CDR3aa: CAISESIAATYEQYF
CDR3nt: TGTGCCATCAGTGAGTCGATAGCGGCCACCTACGAGCAGTACTTC

abundance: NA
v_gene: TRBV7-8
len: 14
d_gene: NA
j_gene: TRBJ2-7
CDR3aa: CASSRDRSQYEQYF
CDR3nt: TGTGCCAGCAGCAGAGACAGATCCCAATACGAGCAGTACTTC

abundance: NA
v_gene: TRBV10-1
len: 12
d_gene: NA
j_gene: TRBJ2-5
CDR3aa: CASSESSETQYF
CDR3nt: TGCGCCAGCAGTGAGTCGAGTGAGACCCAGTACTTC

abundance: NA
v_gene: TRBV7-3
len: 17
d_gene: TRBD1
j_gene: TRBJ2-2
CDR3aa: CASSLNRDRSRTGELFF
CDR3nt: TGTGCCAGCAGCTTGAACCGGGACAGGTCCAGGACCGGGGAGCTGTTTTTT

abundance: NA
v_gene: TRBV7-6
len: 14
d_gene: TRBD1
j_gene: TRBJ2-3
CDR3aa: CASSFTGETDTQYF
CDR3nt: TGTGCCAGCAGCTTTACAGGGGAGACAGATACGCAGTATTTT

abundance: NA
v_gene: TRBV11-3
len: 14
d_gene: NA
j_gene: TRBJ2-1
CDR3aa: CASSLGNSNNEQFF
CDR3nt: TGTGCCAGCAGCTTAGGGAACTCGAACAATGAGCAGTTCTTC

abundance: NA
v_gene: TRBV19
len: 15
d_gene: TRBD1
j_gene: TRBJ2-3
CDR3aa: CASSRQGARQDTQYF
CDR3nt: TGTGCCAGTAGTCGACAGGGGGCTAGACAAGATACGCAGTATTTT

abundance: NA
v_gene: TRBV18
len: 15
d_gene: NA
j_gene: TRBJ1-1
CDR3aa: CASSPNGQRDTEAFF
CDR3nt: TGTGCCAGCTCACCTAATGGACAGAGAGACACTGAAGCTTTCTTT

abundance: once
v_gene: TRBV11-3
len: 14
d_gene: TRBD2
j_gene: TRBJ2-7
CDR3aa: CASSFGGVSYEQYF
CDR3nt: TGTGCCAGCAGCTTTGGGGGGGTCTCCTACGAGCAGTACTTC

abundance: once
v_gene: TRBV7-2
len: 13
d_gene: NA
j_gene: TRBJ2-7
CDR3aa: CASSLDPSYEQYF
CDR3nt: TGTGCCAGCAGCTTAGACCCATCCTACGAGCAGTACTTC

abundance: few
v_gene: TRBV2
len: 13
d_gene: NA
j_gene: TRBJ1-4
CDR3aa: CASTRQPTEKLFF
CDR3nt: TGTGCCAGCACCCGGCAGCCAACCGAAAAACTGTTTTTT

abundance: NA
v_gene: TRBV11-3
len: 16
d_gene: TRBD1
j_gene: TRBJ2-1
CDR3aa: CASSLGEDRGYNEQFF
CDR3nt: TGTGCCAGCAGCTTAGGGGAGGACAGGGGTTACAATGAGCAGTTCTTC

abundance: NA
v_gene: TRBV9
len: 15
d_gene: TRBD2
j_gene: TRBJ2-2
CDR3aa: CASSRVAGVTGELFF
CDR3nt: TGTGCCAGCAGCAGGGTAGCGGGAGTCACCGGGGAGCTGTTTTTT

abundance: NA
v_gene: TRBV5-6
len: 13
d_gene: NA
j_gene: TRBJ2-7
CDR3aa: CASSLLQQNEQYF
CDR3nt: TGTGCCAGCAGCTTGCTCCAGCAAAACGAGCAGTACTTC

abundance: NA
v_gene: TRBV5-1
len: 15
d_gene: TRBD2
j_gene: TRBJ2-2
CDR3aa: CASSSGLANTGELFF
CDR3nt: TGCGCCAGCAGCTCAGGACTAGCGAACACCGGGGAGCTGTTTTTT

abundance: NA
v_gene: TRBV30
len: 13
d_gene: NA
j_gene: TRBJ1-1
CDR3aa: CAWDKGVVLGAFF
CDR3nt: TGTGCCTGGGATAAAGGGGTCGTTCTGGGGGCTTTCTTT

abundance: NA
v_gene: TRBV6-6
len: 14
d_gene: NA
j_gene: TRBJ2-5
CDR3aa: CASSSPGYQETQYF
CDR3nt: TGTGCCAGCAGTTCTCCGGGATACCAAGAGACCCAGTACTTC

abundance: few
v_gene: TRBV27
len: 14
d_gene: TRBD1
j_gene: TRBJ2-5
CDR3aa: CASSSQGARGTQYF
CDR3nt: TGTGCCAGCAGTTCCCAGGGGGCGCGCGGGACCCAGTACTTC

abundance: NA
v_gene: TRBV4-1
len: 22
d_gene: TRBD2
j_gene: TRBJ2-3
CDR3aa: CASSQDFPPTGLAEPSTDTQYF
CDR3nt: TGCGCCAGCAGCCAAGATTTCCCCCCCACGGGACTAGCGGAACCGAGCACAGATACGCAGTATTTT

abundance: NA
v_gene: TRBV6-5
len: 14
d_gene: NA
j_gene: TRBJ2-7
CDR3aa: CASTPSRITYEQYF
CDR3nt: TGTGCCAGCACCCCTAGCCGGATAACCTACGAGCAGTACTTC

abundance: NA
v_gene: TRBV27
len: 15
d_gene: TRBD2
j_gene: TRBJ2-1
CDR3aa: CASSDLAGGIVEQFF
CDR3nt: TGTGCCAGCAGTGACCTAGCGGGAGGAATCGTTGAGCAGTTCTTC

abundance: NA
v_gene: TRBV19
len: 15
d_gene: NA
j_gene: TRBJ2-7
CDR3aa: CASSIPGQGGNEQYF
CDR3nt: TGTGCCAGTAGTATCCCCGGACAGGGAGGGAACGAGCAGTACTTC

abundance: NA
v_gene: TRBV5-4
len: 14
d_gene: NA
j_gene: TRBJ2-1
CDR3aa: CASSPQLGRNEQFF
CDR3nt: TGTGCCAGCAGCCCCCAACTAGGGAGGAATGAGCAGTTCTTC